These T cell receptor beta chains were read from a single sample in a study of identical twins. TCRdb fed the 5' RACE reads into MiXCR, producing one record per CDR3 protein. The table has hundreds of thousands of distinct CDR3 sequences, around 6% seen once; the top ten hold 1.5% to 2%. Sequencing input: naive T cells sorted from blood. Receptor source: a young man in good health. Each CDR3 is given with its conserved first and last residue.

cdr3_aa	v_call	j_call
CACDTDRAIQYF	TRBV30	TRBJ2-4
CASMGALSGANVLTF	TRBV28	TRBJ2-6
CASSIADSYNEQFF	TRBV7-8	TRBJ2-1
CASSLEFGLPGLGRETQYF	TRBV5-1	TRBJ2-5
CSAGQPTYGYTF	TRBV20-1	TRBJ1-2
CASSPGTSGSRPVYF	TRBV7-8	TRBJ2-7
CSATPGSGMGYEQFF	TRBV20-1	TRBJ2-1
CASSFGPAGNTIYF	TRBV5-1	TRBJ1-3
CAGQGSKNIQYF	TRBV21-1	TRBJ2-4
CASNQRGSTDTQYF	TRBV19	TRBJ2-3
CASSKSTHNSPLHF	TRBV6-2/TRBV6-3	TRBJ1-6
CASSQEWSSIYEQYF	TRBV4-3	TRBJ2-7
CSAQPGLAGWQQFF	TRBV20-1	TRBJ2-1
CASSSGGLNYGYTF	TRBV5-1	TRBJ1-2
CASRVATEAFF	TRBV12-3/TRBV12-4	TRBJ1-1
CSASILSGTDTQYF	TRBV20-1	TRBJ2-3
CASSFGSAGELFF	TRBV12-3/TRBV12-4	TRBJ2-2
CASSQGTTNEQFF	TRBV4-3	TRBJ2-1
CASSLSGAQPQHF	TRBV6-1	TRBJ1-5
CASSPLKGAKNIQYF	TRBV18	TRBJ2-4
CASSETELYGYTF	TRBV25-1	TRBJ1-2
CSASLIGSEQFF	TRBV20-1	TRBJ2-1
CASAPNNEQFF	TRBV7-8	TRBJ2-1
CASSLASGRFYNEQFF	TRBV7-2	TRBJ2-1
CASSILLQDYGYTF	TRBV19	TRBJ1-2
CASSLEEGQETQYF	TRBV7-6	TRBJ2-5
CASSLGTNTGELFF	TRBV5-1	TRBJ2-2
CASKRTGTDTQYF	TRBV9	TRBJ2-3
CASSPGTSGVEQYF	TRBV9	TRBJ2-7
CASRPSLAGVTDTQYF	TRBV5-1	TRBJ2-3
CASSLVSTAYNEQFF	TRBV7-2	TRBJ2-1
CASSTGSGASGLSTDTQYF	TRBV7-6	TRBJ2-3
CASLKLTGSGANVLTF	TRBV6-1	TRBJ2-6
CAISEGTGQLNQPQHF	TRBV10-3	TRBJ1-5
CASSVDPTRADTQYF	TRBV9	TRBJ2-3
CASSLRGLAGPNNEQFF	TRBV5-1	TRBJ2-1
CASSGSTEAFF	TRBV5-1	TRBJ1-1
CASSLAIPRVLAGSRRSGELFF	TRBV12-3/TRBV12-4	TRBJ2-2
CASSVGFSGSHEQYF	TRBV9	TRBJ2-7
CASSWGTGIANTEAFF	TRBV5-1	TRBJ1-1
CASSLLRGSGTDTQYF	TRBV11-2	TRBJ2-3